A single sample gave rise to the 8 T cell receptor beta chains below, sequenced in a study of blood T cell repertoires in COVID-19. TCRdb's table, derived via immunoSEQ multiplex PCR, lists solely in-frame clones and lacks some. The sample lists roughly 140,000 clones; 88% were seen once. Sample: peripheral blood. These TCRs come from a man aged 50-60 years with active or convalescent COVID-19.

The chain uses TRBV9 and TRBJ1-1, with D hard to call. V was pared by 3 bases and J by 6 bases, with 12 bases between. This CDR3 region has 13 residues. Germline V gene sequence: CDR1 SGDLS, CDR2 YYNGEE. DNA for the CDR3: TGTGCCAGCAGCGGTGAAGGGCGGGCTGAAGCTTTCTTT. Protein product: CASSGEGRAEAFF.

V is TRBV5-1 and J is TRBJ1-2; D is possibly TRBD1 (5 bases). Trimming pared 0 bases from V and 8 bases from J, leaving 17 bases between. This CDR3 comprises 15 residues. Germline-derived CDR1 and CDR2 are SGHRS and YFSETQ. The CDR3, as DNA: TGCGCCAGCAGCTTGGATGGGGGAGGATCCGCAGGCTACACCTTC. Protein product: CASSLDGGGSAGYTF.

V is TRBV29-1 and J is TRBJ1-2, with 11 positions matching TRBD1. V was clipped by 4 bases and J by 4 bases; unmatched bases: 11. The CDR3 loop spans 16 amino acids. Germline CDR1 SQVTM, CDR2 ANQGSEA. CDR3 bases: TGCAGCGTTGGAAGAGGACAGGGGGCGGAGGTCTATGGCTACACCTTC. Translation: CSVGRGQGAEVYGYTF.

This clone was detected only once. The J gene is TRBJ1-1, the V gene TRBV6-5; D not resolved. Germline CDR1 reads MNHEY; CDR2 reads SVGAGI. This CDR3 contains 11 residues. V lost 7 bases to trimming and J lost 2 bases, with 5 bases between them. The CDR3 reads CASKINTEAFF. CDR3 in DNA: TGTGCCAGCAAAATAAACACTGAAGCTTTCTTT.

The chain recombines TRBV7-9 with TRBJ2-7; 10 bases are shared with TRBD1. V lost 1 base, J lost 2 bases, and 8 bases stayed unmatched. The CDR3 has 17 amino acids. Germline loops: CDR1 SEHNR, CDR2 FQNEAQ (reference sequence). The CDR3 DNA follows: TGTGCCAGCAGCTTAGTGACGGGACAGGGGTTCGCCTACGAGCAGTACTTC. Its protein product is CASSLVTGQGFAYEQYF.

V usage is TRBV15 and J usage is TRBJ2-3, with 8 bases lining up with TRBD1. The germline CDR1 and CDR2 sequences are LNHNV and YYDKDF (reference sequence). This CDR3 has 17 residues. V lost 1 base and J lost 4; bases outside the gene matches: 10. CDR3 DNA sequence: TGTGCCACCAGCAGAGCCCCCAGACAGGGGATGGCAGATACGCAGTATTTT. It encodes CATSRAPRQGMADTQYF.

The genes are TRBV5-4 and TRBJ2-7; TRBD2 might be the D (5 bases). Germline CDR1 is SGHNT and CDR2 is YYREEE (reference sequence). The CDR3 is made up of 15 amino acids. V lost 4 bases and J 7 bases, leaving 21 bases between the germline ends. The CDR3 reads CASSPPLGEGEEQYF. CDR3 nucleotides: TGTGCCAGCAGCCCTCCGTTGGGAGAAGGTGAAGAGCAGTACTTC.

The CDR3 here is CASSLGRREKGTDTQYF. CDR3 nucleotides: TGTGCCAGCAGCTTAGGACGGCGGGAGAAGGGCACAGATACGCAGTATTTT. The V call is TRBV11-3, the J call TRBJ2-3; 7 bases map to TRBD2. Germline loops: CDR1 SGHNT, CDR2 YENEEA. J was trimmed by 1 base and V by 1 base; bases with no gene match: 8. The CDR3 runs 17 residues.